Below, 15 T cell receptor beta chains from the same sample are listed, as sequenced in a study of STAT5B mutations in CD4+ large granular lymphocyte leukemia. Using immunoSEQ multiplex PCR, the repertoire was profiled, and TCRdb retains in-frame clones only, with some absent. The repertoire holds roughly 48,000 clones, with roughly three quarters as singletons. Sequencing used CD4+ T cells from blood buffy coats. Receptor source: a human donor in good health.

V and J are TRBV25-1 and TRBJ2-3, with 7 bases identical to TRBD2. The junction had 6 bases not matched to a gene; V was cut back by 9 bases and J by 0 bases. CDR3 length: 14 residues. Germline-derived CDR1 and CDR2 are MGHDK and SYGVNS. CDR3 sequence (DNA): TGTGCCAGTAGGGGAGGGGTTAGCACAGATACGCAGTATTTT. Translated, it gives CASRGGVSTDTQYF.

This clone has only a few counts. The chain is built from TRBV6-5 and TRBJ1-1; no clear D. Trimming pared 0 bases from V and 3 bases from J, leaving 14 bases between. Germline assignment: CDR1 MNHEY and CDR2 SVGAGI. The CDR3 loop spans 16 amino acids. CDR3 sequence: CASSYSPAGGDTEAFF. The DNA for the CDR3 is TGTGCCAGCAGTTACTCACCGGCAGGCGGTGACACTGAAGCTTTCTTT.

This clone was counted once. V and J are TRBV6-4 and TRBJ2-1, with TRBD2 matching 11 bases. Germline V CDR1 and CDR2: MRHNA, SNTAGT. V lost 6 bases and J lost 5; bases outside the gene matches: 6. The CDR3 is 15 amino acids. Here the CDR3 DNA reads TGTGCCAGCAGGGGGGCTAGCGGGGGGAACAATGAGCAGTTCTTC. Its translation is CASRGASGGNNEQFF.

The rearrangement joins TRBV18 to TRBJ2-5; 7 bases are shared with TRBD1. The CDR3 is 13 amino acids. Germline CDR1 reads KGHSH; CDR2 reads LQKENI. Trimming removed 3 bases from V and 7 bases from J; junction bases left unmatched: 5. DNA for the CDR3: TGTGCCAGCTCACCCCCGACAGGGTTGACCCAGTACTTC. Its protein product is CASSPPTGLTQYF.

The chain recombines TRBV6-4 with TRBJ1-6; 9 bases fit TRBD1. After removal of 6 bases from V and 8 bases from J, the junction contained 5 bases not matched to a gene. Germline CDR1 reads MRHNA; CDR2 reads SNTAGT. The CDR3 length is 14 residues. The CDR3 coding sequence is TGTGCCAGCAGCTCGGGACAGGGTGATTCACCCCTCCACTTT. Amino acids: CASSSGQGDSPLHF.

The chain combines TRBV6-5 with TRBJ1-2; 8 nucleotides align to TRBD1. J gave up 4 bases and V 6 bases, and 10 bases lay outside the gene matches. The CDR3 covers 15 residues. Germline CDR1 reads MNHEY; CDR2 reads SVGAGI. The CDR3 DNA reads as TGTGCCAGCAGCCCCGTACAGGGGGGACCCTATGGCTACACCTTC. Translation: CASSPVQGGPYGYTF.

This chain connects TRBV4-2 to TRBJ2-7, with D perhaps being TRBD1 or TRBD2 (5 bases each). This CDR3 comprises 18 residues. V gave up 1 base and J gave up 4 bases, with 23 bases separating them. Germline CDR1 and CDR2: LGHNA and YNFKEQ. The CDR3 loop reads CASSQGLPGPGSGYEQYF. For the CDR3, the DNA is TGTGCCAGCAGCCAAGGCCTCCCGGGACCGGGTTCGGGGTACGAGCAGTACTTC.

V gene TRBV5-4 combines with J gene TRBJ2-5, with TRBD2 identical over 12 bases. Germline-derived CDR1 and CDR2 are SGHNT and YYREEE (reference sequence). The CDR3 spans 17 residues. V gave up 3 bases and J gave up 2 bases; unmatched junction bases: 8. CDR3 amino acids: CASSSRLAGALQETQYF. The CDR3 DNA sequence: TGTGCCAGCAGCTCTAGACTAGCGGGGGCCCTTCAAGAGACCCAGTACTTC.

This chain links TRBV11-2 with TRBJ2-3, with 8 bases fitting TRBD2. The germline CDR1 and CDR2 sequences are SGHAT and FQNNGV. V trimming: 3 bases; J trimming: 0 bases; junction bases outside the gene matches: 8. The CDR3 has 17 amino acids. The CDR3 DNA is TGTGCCAGCAGCTTCGCCTCGGGGGGGCCTAGCACAGATACGCAGTATTTT. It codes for CASSFASGGPSTDTQYF.

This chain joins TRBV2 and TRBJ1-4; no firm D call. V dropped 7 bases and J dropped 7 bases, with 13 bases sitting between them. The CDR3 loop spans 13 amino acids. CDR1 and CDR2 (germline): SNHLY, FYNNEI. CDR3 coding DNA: TGTGCCAGCAAGAGCGGCTCGGGTGAAAAACTGTTTTTT. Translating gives CASKSGSGEKLFF. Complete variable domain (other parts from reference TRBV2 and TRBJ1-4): EPEVTQTPSHQVTQMGQEVILRCVPISNHLYFYWYRQILGQKVEFLVSFYNNEISEKSEIFDDQFSVERPDGSNFTLKIRSTKLEDSAMYFCASKSGSGEKLFFGSGTQLSVL.

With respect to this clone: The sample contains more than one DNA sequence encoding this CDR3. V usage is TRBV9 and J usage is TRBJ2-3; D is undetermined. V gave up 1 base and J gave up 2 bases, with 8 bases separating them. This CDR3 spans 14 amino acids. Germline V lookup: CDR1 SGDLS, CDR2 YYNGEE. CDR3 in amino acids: CASSVSTDTDTQYF. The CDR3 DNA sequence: TGTGCCAGCAGCGTATCAACAGACACAGATACGCAGTATTTT.

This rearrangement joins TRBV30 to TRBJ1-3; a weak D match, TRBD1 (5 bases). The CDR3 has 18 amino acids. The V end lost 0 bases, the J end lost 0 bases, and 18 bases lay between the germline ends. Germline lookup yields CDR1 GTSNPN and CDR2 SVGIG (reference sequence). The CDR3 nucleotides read TGTGCCTGGAGTGTACTCCTGGACACCACCCACTCTGGAAACACCATATATTTT. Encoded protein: CAWSVLLDTTHSGNTIYF.

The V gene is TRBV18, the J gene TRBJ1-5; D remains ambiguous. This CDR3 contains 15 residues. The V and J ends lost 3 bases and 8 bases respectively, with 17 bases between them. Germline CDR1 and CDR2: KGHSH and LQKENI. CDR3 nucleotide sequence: TGTGCCAGCTCACCCCTAACGGGGAGAAGCGAGCCCCAGCATTTT. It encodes CASSPLTGRSEPQHF.

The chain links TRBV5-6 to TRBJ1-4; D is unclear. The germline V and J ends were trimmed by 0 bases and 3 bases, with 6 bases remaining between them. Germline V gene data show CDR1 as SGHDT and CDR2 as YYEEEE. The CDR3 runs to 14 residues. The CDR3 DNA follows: TGTGCCAGCAGCTTGGACACCTCTAATGAAAAACTGTTTTTT. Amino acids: CASSLDTSNEKLFF.

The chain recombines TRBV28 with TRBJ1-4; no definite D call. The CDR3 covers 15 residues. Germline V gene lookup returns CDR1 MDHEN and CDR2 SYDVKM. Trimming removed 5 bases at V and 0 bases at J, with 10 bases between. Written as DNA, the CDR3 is TGTGCCAGCAGTCTAACGGCAACAACTAATGAAAAACTGTTTTTT. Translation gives CASSLTATTNEKLFF.